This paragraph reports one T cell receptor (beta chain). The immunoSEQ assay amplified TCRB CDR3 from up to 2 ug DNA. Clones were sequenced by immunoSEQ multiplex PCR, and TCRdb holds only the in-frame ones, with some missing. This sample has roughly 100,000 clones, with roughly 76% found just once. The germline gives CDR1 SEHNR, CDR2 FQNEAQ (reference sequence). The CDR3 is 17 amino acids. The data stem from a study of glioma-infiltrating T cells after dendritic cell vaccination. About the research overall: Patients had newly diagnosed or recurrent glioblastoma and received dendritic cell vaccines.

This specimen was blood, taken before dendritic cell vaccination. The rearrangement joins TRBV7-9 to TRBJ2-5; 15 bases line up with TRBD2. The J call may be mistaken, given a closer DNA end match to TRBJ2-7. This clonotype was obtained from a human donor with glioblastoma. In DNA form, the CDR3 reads TGTGCCAGCAGCTCTGGACTAGCGGGGGGGCCTTCTTACGAGCAGTACTTC. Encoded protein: CASSSGLAGGPSYEQYF.